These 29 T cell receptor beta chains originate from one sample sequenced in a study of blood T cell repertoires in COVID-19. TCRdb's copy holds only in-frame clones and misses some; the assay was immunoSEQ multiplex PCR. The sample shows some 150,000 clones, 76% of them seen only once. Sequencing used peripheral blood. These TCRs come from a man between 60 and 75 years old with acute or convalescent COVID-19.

The chain's CDR3 is CASSITSGKENTIYF. CDR3 sequence (DNA): TGTGCCAGCAGTATAACTTCAGGGAAAGAAAACACCATATATTTT. This sequence joins TRBV6-5 and TRBJ1-3; D might be TRBD1 (5 bases). The V gene's germline CDR1 is MNHEY and CDR2 SVGAGI. V lost 5 bases and J lost 6, with 17 bases in between. The CDR3 runs to 15 residues.

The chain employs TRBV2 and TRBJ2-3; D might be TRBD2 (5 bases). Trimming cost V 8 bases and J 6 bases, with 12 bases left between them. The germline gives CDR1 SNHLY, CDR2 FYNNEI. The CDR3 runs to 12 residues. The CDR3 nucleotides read TGTGCCAGCGGGTCGGGGAGTGATACGCAGTATTTT. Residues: CASGSGSDTQYF.

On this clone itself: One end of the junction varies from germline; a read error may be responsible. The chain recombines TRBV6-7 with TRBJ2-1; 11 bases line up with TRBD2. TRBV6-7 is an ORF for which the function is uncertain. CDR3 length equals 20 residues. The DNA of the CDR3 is TGTGCCAGCAGTTGCTGGGCTGCGGAACGACTAGCGGGAACCAGTTGGGAGCGGTTCTTC. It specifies CASSCWAAERLAGTSWERFF.

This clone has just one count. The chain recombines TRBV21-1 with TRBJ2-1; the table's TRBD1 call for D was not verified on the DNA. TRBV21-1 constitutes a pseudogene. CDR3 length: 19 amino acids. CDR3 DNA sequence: TGTGCCAGCAGCAAAGCGGAGGCGATTACAGGGGCCCGCCACAATGAGCAGTTCTTC. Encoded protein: CASSKAEAITGARHNEQFF.

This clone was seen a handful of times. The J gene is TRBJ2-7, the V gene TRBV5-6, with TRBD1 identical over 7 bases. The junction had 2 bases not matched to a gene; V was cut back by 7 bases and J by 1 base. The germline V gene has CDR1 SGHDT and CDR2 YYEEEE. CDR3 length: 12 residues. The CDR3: CASHRGSYEQYF. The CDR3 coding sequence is TGTGCCAGCCACAGGGGATCCTACGAGCAGTACTTC.

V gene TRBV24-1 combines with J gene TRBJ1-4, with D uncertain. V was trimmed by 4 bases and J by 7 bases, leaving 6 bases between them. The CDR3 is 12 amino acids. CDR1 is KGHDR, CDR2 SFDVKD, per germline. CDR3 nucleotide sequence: TGTGCCACCAGTGAATCCGGTGAAAAACTGTTTTTT. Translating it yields CATSESGEKLFF.

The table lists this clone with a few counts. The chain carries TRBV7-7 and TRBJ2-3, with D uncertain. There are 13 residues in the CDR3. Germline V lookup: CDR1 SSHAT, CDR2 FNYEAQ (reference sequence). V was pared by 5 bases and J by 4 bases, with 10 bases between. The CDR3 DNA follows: TGTGCCAGCAGCGCCGCGGCAGCAGATACGCAGTATTTT. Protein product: CASSAAAADTQYF.

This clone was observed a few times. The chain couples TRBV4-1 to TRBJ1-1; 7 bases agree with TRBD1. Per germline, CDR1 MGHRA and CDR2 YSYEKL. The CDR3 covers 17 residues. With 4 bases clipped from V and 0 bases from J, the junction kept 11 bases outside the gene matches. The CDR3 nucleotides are TGCGCCAGCAGCCCCCTCCGGGACAGTTTCATGAACACTGAAGCTTTCTTT. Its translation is CASSPLRDSFMNTEAFF.

CDR3 bases: TGTGCCAGCAGCCTGGCTGGAGTCTGGACCGGGGAGCTGTTTTTT. Translating it yields CASSLAGVWTGELFF. The V gene is TRBV7-9, the J gene TRBJ2-2; D unresolved. The V end lost 5 bases, the J end lost 5 bases, and 15 bases lay between the germline ends. This CDR3 has 15 amino acids. Germline CDR1 and CDR2: SEHNR and FQNEAQ (reference sequence).

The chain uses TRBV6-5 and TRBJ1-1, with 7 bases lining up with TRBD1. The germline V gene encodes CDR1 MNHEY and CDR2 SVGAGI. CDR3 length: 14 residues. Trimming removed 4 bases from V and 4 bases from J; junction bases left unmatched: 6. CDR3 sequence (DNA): TGTGCCAGCAGTTTCGGGACAGATGGCACTGAAGCTTTCTTT. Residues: CASSFGTDGTEAFF.

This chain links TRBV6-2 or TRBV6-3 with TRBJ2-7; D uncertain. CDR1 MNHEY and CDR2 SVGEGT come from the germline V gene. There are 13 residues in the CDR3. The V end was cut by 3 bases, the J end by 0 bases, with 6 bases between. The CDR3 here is CASSYESSYEQYF. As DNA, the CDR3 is TGTGCCAGCAGTTATGAGAGCTCCTACGAGCAGTACTTC.

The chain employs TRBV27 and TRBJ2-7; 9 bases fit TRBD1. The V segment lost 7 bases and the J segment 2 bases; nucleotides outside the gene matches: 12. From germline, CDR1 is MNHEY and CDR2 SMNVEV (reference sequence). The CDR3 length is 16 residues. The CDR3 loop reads CASTKTGTGWTYEQYF. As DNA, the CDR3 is TGTGCCAGCACCAAAACCGGGACAGGGTGGACCTACGAGCAGTACTTC.

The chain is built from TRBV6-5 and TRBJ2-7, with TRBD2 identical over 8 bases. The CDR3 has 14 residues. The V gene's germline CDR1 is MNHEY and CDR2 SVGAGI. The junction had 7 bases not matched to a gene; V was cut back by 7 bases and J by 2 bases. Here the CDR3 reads CASNSGGGTYEQYF. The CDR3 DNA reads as TGTGCCAGCAATTCGGGGGGGGGAACCTACGAGCAGTACTTC.

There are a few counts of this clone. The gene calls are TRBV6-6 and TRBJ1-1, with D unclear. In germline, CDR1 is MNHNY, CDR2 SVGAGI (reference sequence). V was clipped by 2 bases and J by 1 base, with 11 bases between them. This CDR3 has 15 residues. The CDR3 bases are TGTGCCAGCAGTTACCCCTACGGTCAGAACACTGAAGCTTTCTTT. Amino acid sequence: CASSYPYGQNTEAFF.

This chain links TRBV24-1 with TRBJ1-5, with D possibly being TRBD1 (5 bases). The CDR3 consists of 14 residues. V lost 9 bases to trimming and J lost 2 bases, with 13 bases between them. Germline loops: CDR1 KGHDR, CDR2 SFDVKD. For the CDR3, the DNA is TGTGCCACCTCCGGGGGGACCCGCAATCAGCCCCAGCATTTT. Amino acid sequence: CATSGGTRNQPQHF.

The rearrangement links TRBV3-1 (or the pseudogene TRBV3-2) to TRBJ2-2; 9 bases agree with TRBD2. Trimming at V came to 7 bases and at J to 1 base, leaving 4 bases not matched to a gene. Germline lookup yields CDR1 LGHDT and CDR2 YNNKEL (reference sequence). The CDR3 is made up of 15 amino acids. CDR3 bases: TGTGCCAGCACAATAGCGGGAGTGAACACCGGGGAGCTGTTTTTT. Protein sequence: CASTIAGVNTGELFF.

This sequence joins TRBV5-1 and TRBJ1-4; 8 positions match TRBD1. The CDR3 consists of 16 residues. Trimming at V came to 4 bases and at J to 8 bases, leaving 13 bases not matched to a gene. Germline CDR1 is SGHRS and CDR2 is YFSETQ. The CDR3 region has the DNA TGCGCCAGCAGCCGTATAGGGACAGGCCTTAGGGAAAAACTGTTTTTT. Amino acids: CASSRIGTGLREKLFF.

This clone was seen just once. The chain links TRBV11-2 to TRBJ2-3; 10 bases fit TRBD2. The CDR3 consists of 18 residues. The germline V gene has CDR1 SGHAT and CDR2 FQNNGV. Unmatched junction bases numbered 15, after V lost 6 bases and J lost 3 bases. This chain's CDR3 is CASRIPVPSGSLTDTQYF. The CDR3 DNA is TGTGCCAGCAGAATTCCCGTACCTAGCGGGAGTTTGACAGATACGCAGTATTTT.

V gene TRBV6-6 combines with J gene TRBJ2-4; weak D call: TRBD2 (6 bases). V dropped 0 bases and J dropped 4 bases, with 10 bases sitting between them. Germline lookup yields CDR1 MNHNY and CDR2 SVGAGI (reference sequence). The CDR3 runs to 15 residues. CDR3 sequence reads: CASSYSGGLKNIQYF. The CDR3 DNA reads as TGTGCCAGCAGTTACTCCGGGGGTCTGAAAAACATTCAGTACTTC.

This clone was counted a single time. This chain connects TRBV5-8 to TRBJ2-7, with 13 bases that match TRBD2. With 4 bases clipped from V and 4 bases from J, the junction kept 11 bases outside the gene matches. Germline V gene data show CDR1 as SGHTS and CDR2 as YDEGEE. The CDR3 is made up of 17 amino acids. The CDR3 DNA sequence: TGTGCCAGCAGCGGAGGACTAGCGGGAGAGGGGGGGTACGAGCAGTACTTC. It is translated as CASSGGLAGEGGYEQYF. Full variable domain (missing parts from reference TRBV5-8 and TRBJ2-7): EAGVTQSPTHLIKTRGQQATLRCSPISGHTSVYWYQQALGLGLQFLLWYDEGEERNRGNFPPRFSGRQFPNYSSELNVNALELEDSALYLCASSGGLAGEGGYEQYFGPGTRLTVT.

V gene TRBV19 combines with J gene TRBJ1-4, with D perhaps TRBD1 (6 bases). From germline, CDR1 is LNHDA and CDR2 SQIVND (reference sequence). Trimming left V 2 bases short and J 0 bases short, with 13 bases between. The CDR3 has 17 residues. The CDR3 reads CASSILQGEATNEKLFF. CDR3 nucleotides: TGTGCCAGTAGTATATTACAGGGAGAGGCAACTAATGAAAAACTGTTTTTT.

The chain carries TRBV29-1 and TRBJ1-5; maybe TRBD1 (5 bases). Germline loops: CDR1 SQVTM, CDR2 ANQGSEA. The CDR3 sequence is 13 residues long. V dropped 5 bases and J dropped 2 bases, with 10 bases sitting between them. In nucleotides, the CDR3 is TGCAGCGTTTGGGGGGGAGGCAATCAGCCCCAGCATTTT. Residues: CSVWGGGNQPQHF.

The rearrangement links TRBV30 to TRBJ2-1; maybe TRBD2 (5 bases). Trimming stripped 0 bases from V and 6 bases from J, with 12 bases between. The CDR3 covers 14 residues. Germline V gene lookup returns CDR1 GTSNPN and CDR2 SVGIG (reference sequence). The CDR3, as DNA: TGTGCCTGGAGTGTACGATCCGGAGGCAATGAGCAGTTCTTC. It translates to CAWSVRSGGNEQFF.

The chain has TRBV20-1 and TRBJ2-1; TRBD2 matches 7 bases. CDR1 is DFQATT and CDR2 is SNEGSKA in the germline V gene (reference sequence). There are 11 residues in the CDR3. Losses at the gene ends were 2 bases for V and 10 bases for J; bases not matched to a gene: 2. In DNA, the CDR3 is TGCAGTGCTAGAAGAGCGGGAGAGCAGTTCTTC. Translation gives CSARRAGEQFF.

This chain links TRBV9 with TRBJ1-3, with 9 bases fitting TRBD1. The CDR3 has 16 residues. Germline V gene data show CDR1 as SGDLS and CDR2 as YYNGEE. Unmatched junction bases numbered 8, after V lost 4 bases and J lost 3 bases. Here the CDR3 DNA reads TGTGCCAGCAGCCCGCCAGGGACAGGGTTTGGAAACACCATATATTTT. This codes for CASSPPGTGFGNTIYF. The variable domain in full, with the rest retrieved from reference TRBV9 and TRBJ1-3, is DSGVTQTPKHLITATGQRVTLRCSPRSGDLSVYWYQQSLDQGLQFLIQYYNGEERAKGNILERFSAQQFPDLHSELNLSSLELGDSALYFCASSPPGTGFGNTIYFGEGSWLTVV.

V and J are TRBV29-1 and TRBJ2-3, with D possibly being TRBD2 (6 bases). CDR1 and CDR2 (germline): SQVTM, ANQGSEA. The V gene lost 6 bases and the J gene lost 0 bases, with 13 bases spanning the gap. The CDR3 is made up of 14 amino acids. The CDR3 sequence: CSVDTGTSTDTQYF. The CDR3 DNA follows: TGCAGCGTAGATACCGGGACTAGCACAGATACGCAGTATTTT.

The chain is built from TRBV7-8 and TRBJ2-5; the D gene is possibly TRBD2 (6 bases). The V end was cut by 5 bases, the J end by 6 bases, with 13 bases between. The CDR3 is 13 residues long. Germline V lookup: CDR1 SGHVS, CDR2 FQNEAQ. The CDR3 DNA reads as TGTGCCAGCAGCCTGGGTAGCGGAAAGACCCAGTACTTC. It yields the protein CASSLGSGKTQYF.

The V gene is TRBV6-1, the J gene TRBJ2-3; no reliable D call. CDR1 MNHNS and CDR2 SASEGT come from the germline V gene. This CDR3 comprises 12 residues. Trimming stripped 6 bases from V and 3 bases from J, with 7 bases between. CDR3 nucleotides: TGTGCCAGCAGGATCCAGACAGATACGCAGTATTTT. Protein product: CASRIQTDTQYF.

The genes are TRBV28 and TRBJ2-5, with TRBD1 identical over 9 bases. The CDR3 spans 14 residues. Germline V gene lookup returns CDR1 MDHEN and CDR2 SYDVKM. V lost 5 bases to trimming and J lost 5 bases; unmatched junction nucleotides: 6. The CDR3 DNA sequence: TGTGCCAGCAGTGAACAGGGGGCGGGGGAGACCCAGTACTTC. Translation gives CASSEQGAGETQYF.